This TCR beta chain stems from a study of shared clonotypes between healthy human individuals. Assay used: immunoSEQ multiplex PCR; TCRdb lists only in-frame clones, some missing. This sample has 1,400,000 or so clones, with just under 99% found just once. Free of recent acute infections or vaccinations, the donors were healthy HIV-negative adults. The study, taken as a whole, reports: What naive subsets generally showed was a larger estimated richness than memory subsets showed. Naive CD4 clonotypes overlapped across a few donors at approximately 4.5%.

Regarding this clone: Its antigen is currently unknown. Within the sample, other DNA sequences also encode this same CDR3.

The sample taken for sequencing was naive CD4+ T cells sorted from blood. The subset: CD45RA+ positively selected. This clonotype was obtained from a man between 25 and 39 years old in good health.

The CDR3: CASSPGRGETQYF. CDR3 DNA: TGTGCCAGCAGCCCAGGGCGGGGAGAGACCCAGTACTTC. The chain combines TRBV7-3 with TRBJ2-5, with D maybe TRBD2 (6 bases). This CDR3 has 13 amino acids. V dropped 5 bases and J dropped 4 bases, with 11 bases sitting between them. The germline gives CDR1 SGHTA, CDR2 FQGTGA. Variable domain in full (rest from reference TRBV7-3 and TRBJ2-5): GAGVSQTPSNKVTEKGKYVELRCDPISGHTALYWYRQSLGQGPEFLIYFQGTGAADDSGLPNDRFFAVRPEGSVSTLKIQRTERGDSAVYLCASSPGRGETQYFGPGTRLLVL.